This TCR beta chain was captured in a study of human T cells and chemical hapten exposure. Study details: Patients, a majority of them female, were diagnosed with alopecia areata, totalis or universalis. Overall study results and limits: After DPC sensitization, TCRs above 1 in 1000 frequency showed no change.

This clonotype was seen a handful of times. What it binds is not known. As to time point: patch test 3, about 24 weeks after DPC sensitization. Regarding treatment: therapeutic diphenylcyclopropenone sensitization with weekly scalp DPC. The authors' processing: There were a median of around 100,000 TCRs per sample, with a range from about 23,224 to 750,000. TCRdb re-derived calls from the RACE reads in MiXCR, one entry per CDR3 protein. TCRdb's processing, not the authors', yielded these V and J calls. Of about 200,000 distinct CDR3 sequences in the sample, under 30% were seen once. The CDR3 runs to 15 residues. The germline CDR1 and CDR2 sequences are SGHVS and FQNEAQ. V lost 5 bases to trimming and J lost 2 bases; unmatched junction nucleotides: 8.

The TCR sequence derives from a woman aged 40 to 49 with alopecia areata. Some clones in this sample may be carry-over from other donors' samples. The rearrangement links TRBV7-8 to TRBJ2-7; 8 nucleotides match TRBD2. The sequences come from whole blood, collected in connection with sensitization to the hapten diphenylcyclopropenone (DPC). The DNA of the CDR3 is TGTGCCAGCAGCCCGCGGGAGGCAGGGACCTACGAGCAGTACTTC. Translation: CASSPREAGTYEQYF.